The source of this T cell receptor (beta chain) is a study of T cell responses to AZD1222 COVID-19 vaccine. Trimming took 9 bases from V and 4 from J; bases not matched to a gene: 16. CDR3 size: 19 residues. The germline V gene has CDR1 SNHLY and CDR2 FYNNEI. Profiled with immunoSEQ multiplex PCR; TCRdb holds only in-frame clones, not every one. The repertoire includes 190,000 or so clones, roughly 90% of them detected once, and 3% to 3.5% sits in the top ten. V and J are TRBV2 and TRBJ2-3; 16 bases fit TRBD2. The clonotype comes from an adult who received the AZD1222 COVID-19 vaccine. The sequenced sample was peripheral blood, obtained 28 days after the second AZD1222 dose. The CDR3 sequence is CARSSSGTSGRAGADTQYF. The CDR3 region has the DNA TGTGCCAGAAGCTCATCCGGGACTAGCGGGAGGGCCGGTGCAGATACGCAGTATTTT. Filled out from reference TRBV2 and TRBJ2-3, the complete variable domain reads EPEVTQTPSHQVTQMGQEVILRCVPISNHLYFYWYRQILGQKVEFLVSFYNNEISEKSEIFDDQFSVERPDGSNFTLKIRSTKLEDSAMYFCARSSSGTSGRAGADTQYFGPGTRLTVL.